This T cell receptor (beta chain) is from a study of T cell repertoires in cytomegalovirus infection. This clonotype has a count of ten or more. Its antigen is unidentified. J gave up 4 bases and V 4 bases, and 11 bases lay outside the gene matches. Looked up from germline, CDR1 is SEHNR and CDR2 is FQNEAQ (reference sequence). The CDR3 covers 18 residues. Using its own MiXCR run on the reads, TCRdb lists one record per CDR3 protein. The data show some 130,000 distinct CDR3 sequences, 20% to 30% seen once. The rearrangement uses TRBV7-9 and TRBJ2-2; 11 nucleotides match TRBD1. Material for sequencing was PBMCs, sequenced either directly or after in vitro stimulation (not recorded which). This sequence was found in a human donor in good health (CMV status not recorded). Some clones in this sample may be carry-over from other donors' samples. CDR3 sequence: CASSSSPGTGGFTGELFF. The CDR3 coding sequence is TGTGCCAGCAGCTCCAGTCCCGGGACAGGGGGGTTCACCGGGGAGCTGTTTTTT.